The clone carrying this TCR beta chain was detected only a few times. What it binds is unknown. Looked up from germline, CDR1 is MNHEY and CDR2 is SVGEGT. This CDR3 is built from 14 residues. V lost 8 bases to trimming and J lost 7 bases, with 18 bases between them. The sample originates from a study of T-cell memory formation after mild COVID-19. Turning to the study itself: The TCR clusters were mostly specific to one donor.

General observations from the study: Of the contracting clones, CD4+ ones lay mainly in CM and EM, and CD8+ ones in EMRA.

Amplification by 5'RACE using constant-segment primers produced TCR alpha and TCR beta cDNA libraries that carried sample barcodes and UMIs. TCRdb re-analysed the 5' RACE reads in MiXCR, keeping a single row per CDR3 protein. The sample includes about 600,000 distinct CDR3 sequences, approximately 21% of them seen just once. The clonotype originates from an adult woman who had mild COVID-19 (a few samples of this study predate the infection). Cell type and time point are not known. The chain combines TRBV6-2 or TRBV6-3 with TRBJ2-1; D perhaps matches TRBD2 (6 bases). Material for sequencing was PBMCs or a T cell subset sorted from them (not recorded which). The CDR3 protein is CASLLRRAGNEQFF. DNA for the CDR3: TGTGCCAGCCTTTTAAGGAGGGCCGGTAATGAGCAGTTCTTC.